These 26 T cell receptor beta chains were all obtained from the same sample, sequenced in a study of blood T cells in healthy people across ages. For the second PCR, which ran for about 6 to 11 cycles, a sample-barcoded 5' primer and a J-beta primer mix were used. TCRdb used MiXCR to reprocess the 5' RACE reads, holding one entry per CDR3 protein. Altogether over 950,000 distinct CDR3 sequences are present, roughly half being singletons, with the ten largest covering 20% to 25%. Material for sequencing was blood. Receptor source: a woman aged 60-70 years in good health.

Worth noting for this clonotype: This may be a read error: a much more frequent sequence differs by one nucleotide. The gene calls are TRBV4-3 and TRBJ2-1, with 7 bases aligning to TRBD2. From germline, CDR1 is LGHNA and CDR2 YSLEER. There are 17 residues in the CDR3. The CDR3 DNA follows: TGCGCCAGCAGCCAAGTTAGCGGGCGCCTGGGGTACAATGTGCAGTTCTTC. This gives the protein CASSQVSGRLGYNVQFF.

V gene TRBV20-1 combines with J gene TRBJ1-2; 10 bases are shared with TRBD1. The CDR3 sequence is 14 residues long. Looked up from germline, CDR1 is DFQATT and CDR2 is SNEGSKA (reference sequence). The junction had 3 bases not matched to a gene; V was cut back by 0 bases and J by 5 bases. The CDR3 region has the DNA TGCAGTGCTAGAGACCCGGGACAGGGGTATGGCTACACCTTC. Protein product: CSARDPGQGYGYTF.

The chain combines TRBV3-1 with TRBJ2-3; 8 bases match TRBD2. J was trimmed by 2 bases and V by 1 base; bases with no gene match: 2. The CDR3 contains 15 residues. Germline lookup yields CDR1 LGHDT and CDR2 YNNKEL (reference sequence). The CDR3 DNA reads TGTGCCAGCAGCCAAGGTAGCGGGATCACAGATACGCAGTATTTT. Translation gives CASSQGSGITDTQYF.

The V gene is TRBV2, the J gene TRBJ2-2; 8 positions agree with TRBD2. The CDR3 loop spans 15 amino acids. CDR1 is SNHLY and CDR2 is FYNNEI in the germline V gene. The junction had 1 base not matched to a gene; V was cut back by 1 base and J by 3 bases. CDR3: CASSEDGGDTGELFF. The CDR3 coding sequence is TGTGCCAGCAGTGAAGACGGGGGGGACACCGGGGAGCTGTTTTTT.

This chain uses TRBV20-1 with TRBJ2-1; no clear D. The CDR3 spans 11 residues. Trimming took off 2 bases at V and 6 bases at J, with 5 bases between the two ends. The germline V gene has CDR1 DFQATT and CDR2 SNEGSKA (reference sequence). CDR3 residues: CSARKVNEQFF. CDR3 in DNA: TGCAGTGCTAGAAAGGTCAATGAGCAGTTCTTC.

This clonotype was detected only a few times. V gene TRBV20-1 combines with J gene TRBJ2-4; possibly TRBD1 or TRBD2 for D (6 bases each). The V end was cut by 1 base, the J end by 12 bases, with 13 bases between. Germline V gives CDR1 DFQATT, CDR2 SNEGSKA (reference sequence). The CDR3 length is 12 residues. The CDR3 reads CSARVSGANQYF. For the CDR3, the DNA is TGCAGTGCTAGAGTTTCGGGGGCGAATCAGTACTTC.

The chain is built from TRBV18 and TRBJ2-1; TRBD2 matches 11 bases. Germline V lookup: CDR1 KGHSH, CDR2 LQKENI. The CDR3 loop spans 15 amino acids. Germline trimming cut 3 bases from V and 8 bases from J; bases unmatched to any gene: 6. The CDR3: CASSPTSGSWDEQFF. The CDR3, as DNA: TGTGCCAGCTCACCCACTAGCGGGAGTTGGGATGAGCAGTTCTTC.

This clonotype was seen only once. The V gene is TRBV7-2, the J gene TRBJ2-5; unclear D gene. The CDR3 sequence is 12 residues long. In germline, CDR1 is SGHTA, CDR2 FQGNSA. Between the trimmed V and J ends, which lost 5 bases and 5 bases, there was a span of 9 bases. The CDR3: CASSPDTETQYF. In DNA form, the CDR3 reads TGTGCCAGCAGCCCTGACACGGAGACCCAGTACTTC.

This chain joins TRBV6-5 and TRBJ2-4; D unresolved. Near its end, the DNA agrees better with TRBJ2-7, so the J call may be wrong. Germline CDR1 and CDR2: MNHEY and SVGAGI. The CDR3 consists of 15 residues. The chain's CDR3 is CASSYTHQRTYEQYF. The CDR3 nucleotides read TGTGCCAGCAGTTACACCCATCAGAGGACCTACGAGCAGTACTTC.

The rearrangement joins TRBV21-1 to TRBJ1-5; the table names TRBD1, a call not compared with the DNA. TRBV21-1 represents a pseudogene. CDR3 length: 15 amino acids. CDR3: CASSPPGGSNQPQHF. In nucleotides, the CDR3 is TGTGCCAGCAGCCCACCGGGGGGTAGCAATCAGCCCCAGCATTTT.

The chain combines TRBV7-9 with TRBJ2-5, with D possibly TRBD2 on 6 matching bases. The germline gives CDR1 SEHNR, CDR2 FQNEAQ (reference sequence). V dropped 2 bases and J dropped 2 bases, with 15 bases sitting between them. The CDR3 loop spans 16 amino acids. The chain's CDR3 is CASSLSAGWGQETQYF. CDR3 nucleotide sequence: TGTGCCAGCAGCTTATCCGCGGGGTGGGGACAAGAGACCCAGTACTTC.

The CDR3 loop is CSVDLTGGNEKLFF. Written as DNA, the CDR3 is TGCAGCGTTGATTTGACAGGTGGAAATGAAAAACTGTTTTTT. The rearrangement joins TRBV29-1 to TRBJ1-4; perhaps TRBD1 as D (6 bases). CDR1 SQVTM and CDR2 ANQGSEA come from the germline V gene. This CDR3 has 14 residues. V was shortened by 3 bases and J by 5 bases, with 13 bases between the two germline ends.

The V gene is TRBV5-1, the J gene TRBJ2-7; D may match TRBD1 or TRBD2 (6 bases each). CDR1 and CDR2 (germline): SGHRS, YFSETQ. The CDR3 has 15 residues. V was trimmed by 4 bases and J by 7 bases, leaving 21 bases between them. CDR3 amino acids: CASSTVGGLSSEQYF. The CDR3 bases are TGCGCCAGCAGCACCGTCGGGGGCCTCAGCTCTGAGCAGTACTTC.

The chain uses TRBV7-2 and TRBJ1-6; TRBD1 matches at 9 bases. This CDR3 has 20 amino acids. CDR1 and CDR2 (germline): SGHTA, FQGNSA. Trimming cost V 5 bases and J 1 base; bases outside gene matches: 15. The CDR3 region has the DNA TGTGCCAGCAGCACTCTCCCCGGGACAGGGTATGGATCCTATAATTCACCCCTCCACTTT. The encoded protein is CASSTLPGTGYGSYNSPLHF.

The chain combines TRBV4-3 with TRBJ2-3; D may be TRBD1 (6 bases). Germline V gene lookup returns CDR1 LGHNA and CDR2 YSLEER. This CDR3 contains 14 residues. V was clipped by 3 bases and J by 5 bases, with 12 bases between them. In nucleotides, the CDR3 is TGCGCCAGCAGCCACGGACAGCTTGGAGATACGCAGTATTTT. It codes for CASSHGQLGDTQYF.

The V call is TRBV27, the J call TRBJ2-6; D remains ambiguous. CDR3 size: 17 residues. Trimming removed 7 bases from V and 0 bases from J, with 16 bases in between. CDR1 is MNHEY, CDR2 SMNVEV, per germline (reference sequence). CDR3 in DNA: TGTGCCAGCACCACCGGCGTCTTAAGCTCTGGGGCCAACGTCCTGACTTTC. Residues: CASTTGVLSSGANVLTF.

In its sample, this clonotype was seen a few times. The rearrangement uses TRBV20-1 and TRBJ1-2; TRBD1 might be the D (5 bases). V lost 5 bases, J lost 3 bases, and 13 bases lay in between. CDR1 and CDR2 from the germline V gene are DFQATT and SNEGSKA (reference sequence). CDR3 length: 13 residues. CDR3 DNA: TGCAGTGCTGTTTGGGGCCTCGACTATGGCTACACCTTC. Translation gives CSAVWGLDYGYTF.

The rearrangement uses TRBV20-1 and TRBJ2-1, with 12 bases fitting TRBD2. The CDR3 is 14 amino acids. V was clipped by 6 bases and J by 4 bases; unmatched bases: 4. In germline, CDR1 is DFQATT, CDR2 SNEGSKA (reference sequence). The CDR3 here is CSARTSGVYNEQFF. The DNA of the CDR3 is TGCAGTGCGCGGACTAGCGGGGTATACAATGAGCAGTTCTTC.

The rearrangement links TRBV12-3 or TRBV12-4 to TRBJ2-7; no reliable D call. This CDR3 has 14 residues. Trimming took 3 bases from V and 5 from J, leaving 14 bases between them. The CDR3 DNA follows: TGTGCCAGCAGTTTGATGGCGGTGGTGGACGAGCAGTACTTC. It is translated as CASSLMAVVDEQYF.

This clonotype has just one count. J is TRBJ1-5 and V is TRBV28; 10 bases are a match to TRBD1. This CDR3 has 16 amino acids. Germline assignment: CDR1 MDHEN and CDR2 SYDVKM. J gave up 3 bases and V 2 bases, and 4 bases lay outside the gene matches. DNA for the CDR3: TGTGCCAGCAGTTTAGGTGGGACAGGGGTCAATCAGCCCCAGCATTTT. Translated, it gives CASSLGGTGVNQPQHF.

This clonotype was recorded a few times. The V and J genes are TRBV6-1 and TRBJ2-5; D uncertain. The CDR3 has 14 amino acids. Trimming stripped 7 bases from V and 11 bases from J, with 23 bases between. CDR1 and CDR2 (germline): MNHNS, SASEGT. The CDR3 here is CASTLGLSNNEQYF. CDR3 nucleotides: TGTGCCAGCACGTTGGGGTTGAGTAACAATGAGCAGTACTTC.

CDR3 region: CTGRRGYNEQFF. CDR3 nucleotide sequence: TGCACTGGGAGGAGGGGGTACAATGAGCAGTTCTTC. The gene calls are TRBV29-1 and TRBJ2-1; the D gene could be TRBD1 or TRBD2 (6 bases each). The CDR3 has 12 amino acids. CDR1 is SQVTM and CDR2 is ANQGSEA in the germline V gene.

This clonotype was seen a few times. The gene calls are TRBV9 and TRBJ2-3, with TRBD2 identical over 8 bases. This CDR3 spans 16 amino acids. Per germline, CDR1 SGDLS and CDR2 YYNGEE. With 4 bases clipped from V and 3 bases from J, the junction kept 10 bases outside the gene matches. The CDR3 spells CASSLRAGEGTDTQYF. CDR3 DNA sequence: TGTGCCAGCAGCTTAAGAGCGGGAGAGGGTACAGATACGCAGTATTTT.

The table lists this clonotype with a few counts. The chain carries TRBV7-9 and TRBJ2-7, with 13 nucleotides matching TRBD2. Germline assignment: CDR1 SEHNR and CDR2 FQNEAQ (reference sequence). The J segment lost 7 bases and the V segment lost 3 bases, leaving 12 bases of the junction unmatched. The CDR3 runs to 17 residues. The CDR3 DNA is TGTGCCAGCAGCTTTGGGACTAGCGGGGAGGATTACAATGAGCAGTACTTC. It codes for CASSFGTSGEDYNEQYF.

A remark on this clonotype: A junction boundary mismatches the germline segment, possibly from a read error. This chain links TRBV11-2 with TRBJ2-1; 12 positions agree with TRBD2. Germline V gene lookup returns CDR1 SGHAT and CDR2 FQNNGV. The CDR3 covers 18 residues. CDR3 bases: TGTGCCGGCAGCAGCTTCGGCAGGGGACTAGCGGGCGGGGGTGAGCAGTTCTTC. Translated: CAGSSFGRGLAGGGEQFF.

The chain joins TRBV28 to TRBJ1-4, with D hard to call. Germline-derived CDR1 and CDR2 are MDHEN and SYDVKM. V was clipped by 5 bases and J by 6 bases, with 13 bases between them. This CDR3 comprises 14 residues. The CDR3: CASSPGGEDEKLFF. The CDR3 DNA sequence: TGTGCCAGCAGTCCCGGTGGGGAAGATGAAAAACTGTTTTTT. The entire variable domain, with the rest obtained from reference TRBV28 and TRBJ1-4, is as follows: DVKVTQSSRYLVKRTGEKVFLECVQDMDHENMFWYRQDPGLGLRLIYFSYDVKMKEKGDIPEGYSVSREKKERFSLILESASTNQTSMYLCASSPGGEDEKLFFGSGTQLSVL.